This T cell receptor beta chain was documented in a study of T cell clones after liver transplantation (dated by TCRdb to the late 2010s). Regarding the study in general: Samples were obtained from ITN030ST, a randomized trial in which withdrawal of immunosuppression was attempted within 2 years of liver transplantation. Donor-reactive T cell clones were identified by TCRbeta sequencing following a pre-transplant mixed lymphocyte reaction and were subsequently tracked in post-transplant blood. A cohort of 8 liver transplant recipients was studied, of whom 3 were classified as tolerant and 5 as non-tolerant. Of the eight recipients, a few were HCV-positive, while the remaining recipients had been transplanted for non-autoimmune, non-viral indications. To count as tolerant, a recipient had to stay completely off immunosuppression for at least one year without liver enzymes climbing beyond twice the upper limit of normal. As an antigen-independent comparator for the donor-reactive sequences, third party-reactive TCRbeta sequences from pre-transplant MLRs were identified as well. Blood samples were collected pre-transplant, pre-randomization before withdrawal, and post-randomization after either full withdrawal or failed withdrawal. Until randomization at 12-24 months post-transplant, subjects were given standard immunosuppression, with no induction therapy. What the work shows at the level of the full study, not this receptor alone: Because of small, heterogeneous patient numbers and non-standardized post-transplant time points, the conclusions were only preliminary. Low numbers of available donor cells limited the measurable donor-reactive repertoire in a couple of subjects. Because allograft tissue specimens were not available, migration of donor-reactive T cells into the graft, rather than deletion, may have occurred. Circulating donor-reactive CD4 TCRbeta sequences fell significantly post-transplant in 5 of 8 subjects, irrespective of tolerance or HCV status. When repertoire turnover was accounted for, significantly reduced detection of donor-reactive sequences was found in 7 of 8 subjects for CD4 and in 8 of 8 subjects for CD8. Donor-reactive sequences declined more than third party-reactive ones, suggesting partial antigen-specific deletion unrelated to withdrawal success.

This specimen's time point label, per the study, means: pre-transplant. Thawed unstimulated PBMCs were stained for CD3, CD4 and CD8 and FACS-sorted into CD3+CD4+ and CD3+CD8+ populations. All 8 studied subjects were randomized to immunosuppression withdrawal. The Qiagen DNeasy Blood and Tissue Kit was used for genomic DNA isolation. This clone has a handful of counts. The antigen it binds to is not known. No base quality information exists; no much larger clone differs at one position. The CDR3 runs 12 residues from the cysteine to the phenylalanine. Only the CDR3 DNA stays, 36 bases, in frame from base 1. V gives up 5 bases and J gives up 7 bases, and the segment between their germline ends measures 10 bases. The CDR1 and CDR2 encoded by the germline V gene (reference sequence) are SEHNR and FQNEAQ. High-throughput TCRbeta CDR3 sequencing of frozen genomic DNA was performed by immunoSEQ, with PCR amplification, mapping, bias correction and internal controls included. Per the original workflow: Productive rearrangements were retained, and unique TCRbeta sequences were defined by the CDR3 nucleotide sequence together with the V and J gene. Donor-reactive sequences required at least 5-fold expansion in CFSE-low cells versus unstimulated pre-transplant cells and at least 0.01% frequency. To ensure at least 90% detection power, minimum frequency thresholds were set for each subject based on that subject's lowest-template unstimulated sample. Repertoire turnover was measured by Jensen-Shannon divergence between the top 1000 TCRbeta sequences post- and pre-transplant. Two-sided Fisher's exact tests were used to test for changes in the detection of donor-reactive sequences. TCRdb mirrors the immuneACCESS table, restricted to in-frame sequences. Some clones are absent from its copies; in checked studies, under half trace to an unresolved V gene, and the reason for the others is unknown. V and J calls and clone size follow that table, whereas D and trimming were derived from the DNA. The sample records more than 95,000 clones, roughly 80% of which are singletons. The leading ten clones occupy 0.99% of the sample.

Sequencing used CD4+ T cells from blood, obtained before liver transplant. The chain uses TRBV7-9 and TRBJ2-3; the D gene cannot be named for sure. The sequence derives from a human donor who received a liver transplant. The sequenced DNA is TGTGCCAGCAGCCCCAGCACCTATACGCAGTATTTT. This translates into CASSPSTYTQYF.